The 16 T cell receptor beta chains below come from one sample, sequenced in a study of shared clonotypes between healthy human individuals. Produced via immunoSEQ multiplex PCR; TCRdb's table is partial and in-frame only. This sample yields 1.4 million to 1.5 million clones, of which approximately 97% are seen a single time; approximately 1.1% belongs to the top ten. Sequencing was done on a sample of naive CD4+ T cells sorted from blood. The subset is: CD45RA+ positively selected. The receptors originated from a man younger than 45 in good health.

A remark on this clone: An end of the junction does not agree with germline; a read error may underlie this. The sample holds other DNA sequences that translate to the same CDR3. The chain combines TRBV5-4 with TRBJ1-5, with D unclear. CDR1 and CDR2 from the germline V gene are SGHNT and YYREEE (reference sequence). The CDR3 totals 13 residues. Here the CDR3 DNA reads TGCGCCAGCAGCTTGGATGAGGGTCAGCCCCAGCATTTT. This codes for CASSLDEGQPQHF.

This clone came up once. The chain uses TRBV6-5 and TRBJ2-1, with a possible D match to TRBD2 (5 bases). The germline V gene has CDR1 MNHEY and CDR2 SVGAGI. CDR3 size: 14 residues. Trimming took off 2 bases at V and 4 bases at J, with 9 bases between the two ends. In nucleotides, the CDR3 is TGTGCCAGCAGTTACACCGGGATGTACAATGAGCAGTTCTTC. It yields the protein CASSYTGMYNEQFF.

The genes are TRBV5-1 and TRBJ2-5, with D perhaps matching TRBD1 or TRBD2 (6 bases each). Germline lookup yields CDR1 SGHRS and CDR2 YFSETQ. The V end was cut by 3 bases, the J end by 0 bases, with 12 bases between. This CDR3 comprises 15 residues. Here the CDR3 reads CASSWRGTNQETQYF. The CDR3 DNA follows: TGCGCCAGCAGCTGGAGGGGGACAAACCAAGAGACCCAGTACTTC.

A word on this clone: Other DNA sequences in the sample encode the same CDR3. The gene calls are TRBV28 and TRBJ1-3; D not certain. Germline V CDR1 and CDR2: MDHEN, SYDVKM. V gave up 2 bases and J gave up 4 bases, with 3 bases separating them. CDR3 length: 12 residues. The CDR3: CASSLLGNTIYF. As DNA, the CDR3 is TGTGCCAGCAGTTTACTCGGAAACACCATATATTTT. The full variable domain, completed using reference TRBV28 and TRBJ1-3, is DVKVTQSSRYLVKRTGEKVFLECVQDMDHENMFWYRQDPGLGLRLIYFSYDVKMKEKGDIPEGYSVSREKKERFSLILESASTNQTSMYLCASSLLGNTIYFGEGSWLTVV.

About this clone: The junction departs from the called germline gene at one end, perhaps through a read error. This chain uses TRBV7-2 with TRBJ2-7; D gene ambiguous. Per germline, CDR1 SGHTA and CDR2 FQGNSA. The CDR3 length is 12 residues. DNA for the CDR3: TGTGCCAGCAGCGTAGCCGAATACGAGCAGTACTTC. Amino acids: CASSVAEYEQYF.

In DNA form, the CDR3 reads TGTGCCAGCAGTAAGAAGGGGAGGGCCTACACTGAAGCTTTCTTT. Encoded protein: CASSKKGRAYTEAFF. The chain employs TRBV7-9 and TRBJ1-1; a weak D match, TRBD1 (5 bases). CDR1 SEHNR and CDR2 FQNEAQ come from the germline V gene (reference sequence). Trimming pared 6 bases from V and 3 bases from J, leaving 17 bases between. This CDR3 is built from 15 residues. The full variable domain, its missing parts supplied by reference TRBV7-9 and TRBJ1-1, is DTGVSQNPRHKITKRGQNVTFRCDPISEHNRLYWYRQTLGQGPEFLTYFQNEAQLEKSRLLSDRFSAERPKGSFSTLEIQRTEQGDSAMYLCASSKKGRAYTEAFFGQGTRLTVV.

This chain uses TRBV6-5 with TRBJ1-5; 7 bases agree with TRBD1. The CDR3 totals 14 residues. V lost 6 bases to trimming and J lost 2 bases; unmatched junction nucleotides: 4. Germline V lookup: CDR1 MNHEY, CDR2 SVGAGI. The CDR3 spells CASSRDSGNQPQHF. The CDR3 DNA reads as TGTGCCAGCAGCCGGGACAGCGGCAATCAGCCCCAGCATTTT.

The rearrangement uses TRBV5-1 and TRBJ1-4; D unresolved. Deletions cut 3 bases from V and 0 bases from J, with 12 bases between. CDR3 length: 16 residues. Germline CDR1 reads SGHRS; CDR2 reads YFSETQ. CDR3 protein: CASSSHLGATNEKLFF. CDR3 DNA sequence: TGCGCCAGCAGCTCCCACCTCGGTGCAACTAATGAAAAACTGTTTTTT.

This rearrangement joins TRBV10-3 to TRBJ1-4; TRBD1 agrees at 7 bases. The ends lost 2 bases at V and 7 bases at J; junction bases unmatched: 7. The CDR3 covers 15 residues. Germline V gives CDR1 ENHRY, CDR2 SYGVKD. In nucleotides, the CDR3 is TGTGCCATCAGTGAGGCAGGGGGAGAGAGTGAAAAACTGTTTTTT. As protein: CAISEAGGESEKLFF.

The CDR3: CASSPASYNEQFF. CDR3 bases: TGTGCCAGCAGCCCCGCTTCCTACAATGAGCAGTTCTTC. The chain is built from TRBV9 and TRBJ2-1; D remains unclear. Per germline, CDR1 SGDLS and CDR2 YYNGEE. This CDR3 comprises 13 residues. With 4 bases removed from V and 1 base from J, the gap between germline ends came to 6 bases. Full variable domain (outside the CDR3, taken from reference TRBV9 and TRBJ2-1): DSGVTQTPKHLITATGQRVTLRCSPRSGDLSVYWYQQSLDQGLQFLIQYYNGEERAKGNILERFSAQQFPDLHSELNLSSLELGDSALYFCASSPASYNEQFFGPGTRLTVL.

V is TRBV2 and J is TRBJ1-2, with unresolved D. CDR1 is SNHLY, CDR2 FYNNEI, per germline. CDR3 length equals 12 residues. V lost 3 bases and J 5 bases, leaving 7 bases between the germline ends. The DNA for the CDR3 is TGTGCCAGCAGTGATCACACATATGGCTACACCTTC. It yields the protein CASSDHTYGYTF.

The chain is built from TRBV10-3 and TRBJ2-5; D may be TRBD2 (7 bases). The CDR3 sequence is 16 residues long. The V gene's germline CDR1 is ENHRY and CDR2 SYGVKD. Trimming cost V 10 bases and J 4 bases, with 25 bases left between them. The CDR3 sequence: CATQKTGGGAPETQYF. DNA of the CDR3: TGTGCCACCCAAAAAACGGGGGGCGGAGCACCAGAGACCCAGTACTTC.

The chain is built from TRBV5-6 and TRBJ2-7; 8 bases are a match to TRBD1. The CDR3 is 14 residues long. Germline lookup yields CDR1 SGHDT and CDR2 YYEEEE. Trimming cost V 0 bases and J 4 bases; bases outside gene matches: 3. The CDR3 DNA reads as TGTGCCAGCAGCTTGGGCAGGGGGCAGTACGAGCAGTACTTC. The encoded protein is CASSLGRGQYEQYF.

V usage is TRBV27 and J usage is TRBJ2-7, with 12 nucleotides matching TRBD2. Losses at the gene ends were 2 bases for V and 3 bases for J; bases not matched to a gene: 2. Germline V gene sequence: CDR1 MNHEY, CDR2 SMNVEV (reference sequence). This CDR3 has 15 amino acids. The CDR3 nucleotides read TGTGCCAGCAGTTTACGACTAGCGGGAGACTACGAGCAGTACTTC. Translated, it gives CASSLRLAGDYEQYF.

A note on this clone: The identical CDR3 is also encoded by other nucleotide sequences in the sample. The chain joins TRBV29-1 to TRBJ1-1; D is undetermined. CDR1 and CDR2 (germline): SQVTM, ANQGSEA. CDR3 length: 10 amino acids. V lost 5 bases, J lost 0 bases, and 1 base lay in between. The CDR3 loop reads CSVLNTEAFF. The CDR3 DNA reads TGCAGCGTTTTGAACACTGAAGCTTTCTTT. The variable domain in full, with the rest retrieved from reference TRBV29-1 and TRBJ1-1, is SAVISQKPSRDICQRGTSLTIQCQVDSQVTMMFWYRQQPGQSLTLIATANQGSEATYESGFVIDKFPISRPNLTFSTLTVSNMSPEDSSIYLCSVLNTEAFFGQGTRLTVV.

V is TRBV14 and J is TRBJ2-1; the D gene is possibly TRBD2 (5 bases). This CDR3 region has 15 residues. Germline assignment: CDR1 SGHDN and CDR2 FVKESK. Trimming cost V 4 bases and J 0 bases, with 10 bases left between them. The CDR3 DNA sequence: TGTGCCAGCAGCCTGCGGGTGAGCTCCTACAATGAGCAGTTCTTC. It specifies CASSLRVSSYNEQFF.